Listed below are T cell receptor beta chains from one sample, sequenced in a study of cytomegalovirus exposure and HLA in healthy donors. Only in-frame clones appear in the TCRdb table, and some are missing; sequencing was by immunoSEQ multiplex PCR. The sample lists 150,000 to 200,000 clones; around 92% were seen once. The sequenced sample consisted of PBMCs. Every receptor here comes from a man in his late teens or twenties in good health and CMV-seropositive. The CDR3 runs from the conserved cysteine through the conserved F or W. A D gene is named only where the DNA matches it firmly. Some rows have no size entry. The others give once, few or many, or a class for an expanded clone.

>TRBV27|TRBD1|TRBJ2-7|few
CASSRDRVSEQYF
TGTGCCAGCAGTCGGGACAGGGTCAGTGAGCAGTACTTC
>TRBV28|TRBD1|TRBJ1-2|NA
CASGPGQGFNYGYTF
TGTGCCAGCGGACCGGGACAGGGATTTAACTATGGCTACACCTTC
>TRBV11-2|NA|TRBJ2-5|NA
CASSSPKEVGTQYF
TGTGCCAGCAGTTCACCCAAAGAGGTGGGGACCCAGTACTTC
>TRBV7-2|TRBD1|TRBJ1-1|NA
CASSNRRGDRLKAFF
TGTGCCAGCAGCAACCGAAGGGGGGACAGGTTGAAGGCTTTCTTT
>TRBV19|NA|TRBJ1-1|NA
CASRSGRAEAFF
TGTGCCAGTAGATCCGGGAGGGCCGAAGCTTTCTTT
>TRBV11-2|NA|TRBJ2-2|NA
CASRGAGNTGELFF
TGTGCCAGCAGGGGGGCCGGAAACACCGGGGAGCTGTTTTTT
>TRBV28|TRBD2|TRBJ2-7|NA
CASLSGVSYEQYF
TGTGCCAGCTTGAGCGGGGTATCCTACGAGCAGTACTTC
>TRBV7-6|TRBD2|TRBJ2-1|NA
CASSLTSGGINEQFF
TGTGCCAGCAGCTTGACTAGCGGGGGGATCAATGAGCAGTTCTTC
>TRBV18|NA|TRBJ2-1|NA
CASSPQRGSYNEQFF
TGTGCCAGCTCACCACAGAGGGGGTCTTACAATGAGCAGTTCTTC
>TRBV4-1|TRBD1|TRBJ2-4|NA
CASSQTGTGLDKNIQYF
TGCGCCAGCAGCCAAACCGGGACAGGGCTGGACAAAAACATTCAGTACTTC
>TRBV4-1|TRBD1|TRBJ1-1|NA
CASSHGQDEAFF
TGCGCCAGCAGCCACGGACAGGATGAAGCTTTCTTT
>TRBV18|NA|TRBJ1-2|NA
CASSPPRQGLAYYGYTF
TGTGCCAGCTCACCACCGAGGCAGGGGTTAGCTTACTATGGCTACACCTTC
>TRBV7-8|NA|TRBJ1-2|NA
CASSSTGFYGYTF
TGTGCCAGCAGCTCTACAGGGTTCTATGGCTACACCTTC
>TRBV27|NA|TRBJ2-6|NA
CASSFRGSSGANVLTF
TGTGCCAGCAGTTTTAGGGGTAGCTCTGGGGCCAACGTCCTGACTTTC
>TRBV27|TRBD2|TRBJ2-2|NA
CASSSPGLAWPGELFF
TGTGCCAGCAGTTCCCCGGGACTAGCGTGGCCCGGGGAGCTGTTTTTT
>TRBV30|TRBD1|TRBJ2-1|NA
CAWRRTGTYNEQFF
TGTGCCTGGAGAAGGACAGGGACCTACAATGAGCAGTTCTTC
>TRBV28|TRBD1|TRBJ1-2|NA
CASREGTGVYYGYTF
TGTGCCAGCAGAGAAGGGACAGGGGTTTACTATGGCTACACCTTC
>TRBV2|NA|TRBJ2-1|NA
CASSENWAGEQFF
TGTGCCAGCAGTGAAAATTGGGCGGGCGAGCAGTTCTTC
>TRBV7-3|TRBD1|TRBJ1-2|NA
CASSSGQENYGYTF
TGTGCCAGCAGCTCGGGACAGGAGAACTATGGCTACACCTTC
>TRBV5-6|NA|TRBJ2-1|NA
CASSPSLSSYNEQFF
TGTGCCAGCAGCCCGAGTCTTAGCTCCTACAATGAGCAGTTCTTC
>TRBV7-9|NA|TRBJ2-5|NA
CASSPTNLETQYF
TGTGCCAGCAGCCCTACTAATCTTGAGACCCAGTACTTC
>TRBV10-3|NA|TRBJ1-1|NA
CAISAYNTGTSPQGTEAFF
TGTGCCATCAGTGCTTATAATACCGGGACATCCCCACAAGGCACTGAAGCTTTCTTT
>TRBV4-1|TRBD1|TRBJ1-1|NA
CASSQIQGVKDTEAFF
TGCGCCAGCAGCCAGATACAGGGGGTCAAGGACACTGAAGCTTTCTTT
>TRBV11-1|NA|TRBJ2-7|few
CASSLERSYEQYF
TGTGCCAGCAGCTTGGAGAGATCCTACGAGCAGTACTTC
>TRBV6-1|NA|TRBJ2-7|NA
CASIEPSRYEQYF
TGTGCCAGCATAGAACCTAGCCGATACGAGCAGTACTTC
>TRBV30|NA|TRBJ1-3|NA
CAWSVSGNTIYF
TGTGCCTGGAGTGTATCAGGAAACACCATATATTTT
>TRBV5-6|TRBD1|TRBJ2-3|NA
CASSIAGRFAGQGSYF
TGTGCCAGCAGCATAGCGGGACGGTTTGCGGGACAGGGGTCATATTTT
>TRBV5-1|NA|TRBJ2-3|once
CASHKGEWATDTQYF
TGCGCCAGCCACAAGGGGGAGTGGGCCACAGATACGCAGTATTTT
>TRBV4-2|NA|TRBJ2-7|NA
CASSQWRQGGHEQYF
TGTGCCAGCAGCCAATGGAGGCAGGGGGGACACGAGCAGTACTTC
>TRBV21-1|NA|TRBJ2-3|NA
CASSTYLVTDTQYF
TGTGCCAGCAGCACCTACCTGGTCACAGATACGCAGTATTTT
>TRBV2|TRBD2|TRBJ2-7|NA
CASRGTSGSPGSYEQYF
TGTGCCAGCAGGGGGACTAGCGGGAGCCCGGGCTCCTACGAGCAGTACTTC
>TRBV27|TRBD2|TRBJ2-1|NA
CASKLAGGVYNEQFF
TGTGCCAGCAAGTTGGCGGGAGGTGTCTACAATGAGCAGTTCTTC
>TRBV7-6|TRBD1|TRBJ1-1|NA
CASKGQSLSTEAFF
TGTGCCAGCAAGGGACAGAGTTTGAGCACTGAAGCTTTCTTT
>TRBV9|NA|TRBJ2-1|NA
CASSGLTGSYNEQFF
TGTGCCAGCAGCGGCCTAACGGGGTCCTACAATGAGCAGTTCTTC
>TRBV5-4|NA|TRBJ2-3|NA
CASSPRSGTDTQYF
TGTGCCAGCAGCCCCCGGTCGGGTACAGATACGCAGTATTTT
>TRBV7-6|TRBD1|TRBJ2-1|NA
CASSLSRTGDEQFF
TGTGCCAGCAGCTTATCCCGGACAGGGGATGAGCAGTTCTTC
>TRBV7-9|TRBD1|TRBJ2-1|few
CASSPLEGQGKVNEQFF
TGTGCCAGCAGCCCCTTGGAGGGACAGGGGAAAGTAAATGAGCAGTTCTTC
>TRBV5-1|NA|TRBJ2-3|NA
CASSLALNTDTQYF
TGCGCCAGCAGCTTGGCACTAAACACAGATACGCAGTATTTT
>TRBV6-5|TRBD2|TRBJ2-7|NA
CASSTSGSRSYEQCF
TGTGCCAGCAGTACCAGCGGGAGCAGATCCTACGAGCAGTGCTTC
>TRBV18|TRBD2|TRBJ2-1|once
CASSPPAGVDNEQFF
TGTGCCAGCTCACCACCGGCGGGGGTGGACAATGAGCAGTTCTTC
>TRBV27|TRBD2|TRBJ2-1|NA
CASSLFGAGADNEQFF
TGTGCCAGCAGTTTATTTGGAGCGGGAGCGGACAATGAGCAGTTCTTC
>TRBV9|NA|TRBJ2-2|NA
CASSVAGLNTGELFF
TGTGCCAGCAGCGTAGCAGGGCTCAACACCGGGGAGCTGTTTTTT
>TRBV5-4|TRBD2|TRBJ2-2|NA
CASGRGTGELFF
TGTGCCAGCGGGAGGGGAACCGGGGAGCTGTTTTTT
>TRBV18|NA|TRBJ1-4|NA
CASSPPVSGVEKLFF
TGTGCCAGCTCACCACCAGTCTCAGGGGTCGAAAAACTGTTTTTT
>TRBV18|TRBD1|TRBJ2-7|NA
CASSGGQDRKDAQYF
TGTGCCAGCTCAGGAGGACAGGACCGGAAGGATGCGCAGTACTTC
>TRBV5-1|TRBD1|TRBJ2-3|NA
CASSLQGAPSTDTQYF
TGCGCCAGCAGCCTACAGGGGGCGCCTAGCACAGATACGCAGTATTTT
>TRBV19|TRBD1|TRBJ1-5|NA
CASSILTGATNQPQHF
TGTGCCAGTAGTATACTGACAGGGGCTACCAATCAGCCCCAGCATTTT
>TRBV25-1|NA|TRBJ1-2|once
CASSEWASGYTF
TGTGCCAGCAGTGAATGGGCGAGCGGCTACACCTTC
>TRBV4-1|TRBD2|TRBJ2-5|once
CASSQLAGVETQYF
TGCGCCAGCAGCCAACTAGCGGGAGTGGAGACCCAGTACTTC
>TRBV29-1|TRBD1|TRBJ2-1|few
CSVAGSRGYSYNEQFF
TGCAGCGTTGCCGGCAGCAGGGGGTATTCCTACAATGAGCAGTTCTTC
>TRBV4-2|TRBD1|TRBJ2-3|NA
CASSQAWDRGDTQYF
TGTGCCAGCAGCCAAGCTTGGGACAGGGGAGATACGCAGTATTTT
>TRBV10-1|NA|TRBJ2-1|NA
CASSEKLYNEQFF
TGCGCCAGCAGTGAGAAACTATACAATGAGCAGTTCTTC
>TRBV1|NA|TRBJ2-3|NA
CTSSSQREGRLKTDTQYF
TGCACCAGCAGCTCTCAGCGGGAGGGCCGGTTGAAGACAGATACGCAGTATTTT
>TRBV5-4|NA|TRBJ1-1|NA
CASSLDPVNTEAFF
TGTGCCAGCAGCTTGGACCCGGTGAACACTGAAGCTTTCTTT
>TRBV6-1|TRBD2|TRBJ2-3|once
CASSEMAGAADTQYF
TGTGCCAGCAGTGAAATGGCGGGAGCCGCAGATACGCAGTATTTT
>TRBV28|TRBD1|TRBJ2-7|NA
CASSSPGGSSYEQYF
TGTGCCAGCAGTTCCCCAGGGGGCTCCTCCTACGAGCAGTACTTC
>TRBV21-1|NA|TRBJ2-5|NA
CASKQTRTSGRRGETQYF
TGTGCCAGCAAACAAACTAGAACTAGCGGGAGACGGGGGGAGACCCAGTACTTC